The clone carrying this T cell receptor (beta chain) was seen more than once but under ten times. The antigen remains unidentified. The sample is drawn from a study of vaccination and CD4 T cells after COVID-19. Overall study: Each participant was administered two doses of a vaccine, which was either BNT162b2 or mRNA-1273. A median of around 70 days (range 14 to 241) separated dose two from the taking of post-vaccine samples.

Scientists ran DNA taken from cultured CD4+ T cells through the Oncomine TCR Beta short-read assay for sequencing. Via MiXCR, TCRdb re-called the PCR reads, giving one row per CDR3 protein. The sample shows 8,500 to 9,500 distinct CDR3 sequences, approximately 34% of them seen only once. Treatment specified: roughly 10-day PBMC culture with coronavirus spike peptide pools or control peptides (ViraFEST assay). Unexposed donor CD4+ T cells predated the COVID-19 pandemic, collected 2011-2018. CDR3 length: 16 residues. Germline CDR1 and CDR2: SNHLY and FYNNEI. V lost 2 bases to trimming and J lost 2 bases, with 15 bases between them.

Sequencing was done on a sample of CD4+ T cells from blood, cultured in vitro. This sequence joins TRBV2 and TRBJ1-2; possible D gene TRBD1, 5 bases. The clonotype comes from a human donor in good health. CDR3 DNA sequence: TGTGCCAGCAGTGAAAGAGGGTTGGGGGTCAACTATGGCTACACCTTC. Encoded protein: CASSERGLGVNYGYTF.